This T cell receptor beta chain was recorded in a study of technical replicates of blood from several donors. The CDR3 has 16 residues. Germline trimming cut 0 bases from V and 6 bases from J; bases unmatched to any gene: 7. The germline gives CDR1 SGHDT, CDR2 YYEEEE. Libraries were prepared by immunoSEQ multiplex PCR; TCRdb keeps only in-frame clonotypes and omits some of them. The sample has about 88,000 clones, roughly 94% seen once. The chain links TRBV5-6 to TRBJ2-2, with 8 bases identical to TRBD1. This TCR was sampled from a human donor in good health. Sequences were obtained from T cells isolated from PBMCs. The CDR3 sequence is CASSLASGGWAGELFF. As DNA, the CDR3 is TGTGCCAGCAGCTTGGCTTCAGGGGGCTGGGCCGGGGAGCTGTTTTTT.